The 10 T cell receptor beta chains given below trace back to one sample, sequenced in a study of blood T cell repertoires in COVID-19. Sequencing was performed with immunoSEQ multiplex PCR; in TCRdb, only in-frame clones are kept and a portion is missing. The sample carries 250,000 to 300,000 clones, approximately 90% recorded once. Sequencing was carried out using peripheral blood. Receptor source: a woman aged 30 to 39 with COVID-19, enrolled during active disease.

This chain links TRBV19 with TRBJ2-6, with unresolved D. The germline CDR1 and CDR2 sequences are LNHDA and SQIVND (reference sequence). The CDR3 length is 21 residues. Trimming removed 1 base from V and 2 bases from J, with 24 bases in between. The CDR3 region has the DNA TGTGCCAGTAGTATAGGCGTCGGAGAAAGGCCGATGTCGGCTGGGGCCAACGTCCTGACTTTC. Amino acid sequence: CASSIGVGERPMSAGANVLTF.

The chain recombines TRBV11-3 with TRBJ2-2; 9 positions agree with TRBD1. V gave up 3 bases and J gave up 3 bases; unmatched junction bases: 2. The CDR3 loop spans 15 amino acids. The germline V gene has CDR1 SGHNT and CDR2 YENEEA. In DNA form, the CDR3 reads TGTGCCAGCAGCTTCGGGACAGGGTACACCGGGGAGCTGTTTTTT. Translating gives CASSFGTGYTGELFF.

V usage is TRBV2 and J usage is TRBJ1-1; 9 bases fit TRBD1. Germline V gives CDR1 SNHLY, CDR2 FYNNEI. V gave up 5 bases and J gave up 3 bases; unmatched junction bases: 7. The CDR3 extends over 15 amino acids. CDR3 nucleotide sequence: TGTGCCAGCAGTTCAACAGGGGGCTATTACACTGAAGCTTTCTTT. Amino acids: CASSSTGGYYTEAFF.

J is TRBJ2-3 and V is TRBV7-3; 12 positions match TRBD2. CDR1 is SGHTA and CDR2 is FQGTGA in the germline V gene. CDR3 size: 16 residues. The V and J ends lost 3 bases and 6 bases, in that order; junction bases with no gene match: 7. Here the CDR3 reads CASSFTLAGGPDTQYF. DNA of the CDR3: TGTGCCAGCAGCTTTACTCTAGCGGGAGGGCCCGATACGCAGTATTTT. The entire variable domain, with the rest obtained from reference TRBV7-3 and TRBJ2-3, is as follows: GAGVSQTPSNKVTEKGKYVELRCDPISGHTALYWYRQSLGQGPEFLIYFQGTGAADDSGLPNDRFFAVRPEGSVSTLKIQRTERGDSAVYLCASSFTLAGGPDTQYFGPGTRLTVL.

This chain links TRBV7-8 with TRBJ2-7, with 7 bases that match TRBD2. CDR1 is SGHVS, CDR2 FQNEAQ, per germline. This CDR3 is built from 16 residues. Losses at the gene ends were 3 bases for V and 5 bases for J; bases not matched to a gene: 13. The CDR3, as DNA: TGTGCCAGCAGCTTGGTTCGAGGTGCGGGAGTACACGAGCAGTACTTC. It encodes CASSLVRGAGVHEQYF.

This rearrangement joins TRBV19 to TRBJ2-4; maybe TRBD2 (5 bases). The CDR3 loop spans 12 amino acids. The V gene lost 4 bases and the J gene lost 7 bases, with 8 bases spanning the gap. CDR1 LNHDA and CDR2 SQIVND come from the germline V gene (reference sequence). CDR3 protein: CASSTRGNIQYF. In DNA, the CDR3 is TGTGCCAGTAGTACCCGAGGGAACATTCAGTACTTC.

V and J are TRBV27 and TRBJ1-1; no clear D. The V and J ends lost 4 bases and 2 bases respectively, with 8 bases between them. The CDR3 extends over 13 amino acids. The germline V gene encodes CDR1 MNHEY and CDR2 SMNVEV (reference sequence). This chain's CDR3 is CASSSTTNTEAFF. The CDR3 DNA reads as TGTGCCAGCAGTTCGACAACAAACACTGAAGCTTTCTTT.

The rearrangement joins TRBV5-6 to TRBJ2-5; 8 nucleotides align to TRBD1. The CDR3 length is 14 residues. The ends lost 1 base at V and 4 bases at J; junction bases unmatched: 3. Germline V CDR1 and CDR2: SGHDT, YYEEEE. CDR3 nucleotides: TGTGCCAGCAGCTTGACAGGGGGAGGAGAGACCCAGTACTTC. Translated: CASSLTGGGETQYF.

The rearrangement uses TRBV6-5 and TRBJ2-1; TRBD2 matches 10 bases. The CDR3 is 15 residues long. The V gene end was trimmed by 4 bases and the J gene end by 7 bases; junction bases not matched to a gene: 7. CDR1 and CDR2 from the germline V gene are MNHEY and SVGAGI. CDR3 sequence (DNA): TGTGCCAGCAGTTCAGCGGGAGGGCCGATTAATGAGCAGTTCTTC. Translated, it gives CASSSAGGPINEQFF.

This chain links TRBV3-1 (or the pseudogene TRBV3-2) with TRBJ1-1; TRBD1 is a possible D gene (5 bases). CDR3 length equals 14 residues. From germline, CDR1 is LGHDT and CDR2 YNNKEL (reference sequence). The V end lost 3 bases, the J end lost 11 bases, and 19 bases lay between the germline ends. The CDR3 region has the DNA TGTGCCAGCAGCCAGGGCGACAGACCAGGTGAGGCTTTCTTT. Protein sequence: CASSQGDRPGEAFF.